These T cell receptor beta chains were read from a single sample in a study of shared clonotypes between healthy human individuals. Assay: immunoSEQ multiplex PCR; the TCRdb copy retains only in-frame clones and omits some. The sample records about half a million clones, 81% being singletons. The sequencing sample was made of PBMCs. Receptor source: a woman between 40 and 55 years old in good health. Some clones in this sample may be carry-over from other donors' samples. Both conserved end residues are part of each CDR3. Clone size is shown for a subset of rows, as once, few, many or a class of expanded clone.

abundance | v_gene | CDR3aa
- | TRBV18 | CASRPPVGPRGQAFF
- | TRBV19 | CASSSTGYQPQHF
- | TRBV7-2 | CASSLGSGGFYEQYF
- | TRBV15 | CATSTSQGEAFF
- | TRBV28 | CASSSSGAGNTIYF
- | TRBV2 | CASRVEGGWSEQFF
- | TRBV5-1 | CASSFGGRGTEAFF
- | TRBV28 | CASSLERENQPQHF
- | TRBV10-3 | CAIRTVTGELFF
- | TRBV6-4 | CASLRGVGNTIYF
- | TRBV27 | CASSEASGAFSYNEQFF
- | TRBV4-3 | CASSQGTAANYGYTF
- | TRBV27 | CASSFMGGGYTF
- | TRBV11-2 | CASSLGDRGPLYEQYF
once | TRBV11-1 | CASSAGGRDRRNEQFF
- | TRBV28 | CASSLAGDGEQYF
- | TRBV7-8 | CASSREFGTDTQYF
- | TRBV11-2 | CASTRGPYEQYF
few | TRBV19 | CASSRGDQPQHF
- | TRBV30 | CAWRGLAIYNEQFF
few | TRBV2 | CASSRTSDQETQYF
- | TRBV28 | CASRSSGSSYEQYF
- | TRBV6-1 | CASTTGTGPRETQYF
- | TRBV18 | CASSRMRSSGTDTQYF
- | TRBV5-6 | CASSLAGSYEQYF
- | TRBV6-6 | CASSYGTIFDNQPQHF
- | TRBV29-1 | CSVEGPGLSSYNEQFF
- | TRBV5-1 | CASSSSGRVSETQYF
- | TRBV14 | CASSHPGTVEAFF